This is a list of T cell receptor beta chains from one sample in a study of cytomegalovirus exposure and HLA in healthy donors. Generated by immunoSEQ multiplex PCR, the TCRdb table keeps only in-frame clones and is missing some. Of some 63,000 clones detected, approximately 88% appear once; the ten largest clones hold more than 1%. The sample comprised PBMCs. These receptors came from a woman under 30 in good health and CMV-seronegative. Each CDR3 is given with its conserved first and last residue. A D gene is named only where the DNA matches it firmly. A row's size may be missing; if present it is once, few, many or a size class.

CDR3: CASSFGTGGGTGELFF; DNA: TGTGCCAGCAGTTTCGGGACAGGGGGAGGCACCGGGGAGCTGTTTTTT; D: TRBD1; J: TRBJ2-2; V: TRBV28; size: -
CDR3: CASNIGQGGSPLHF; DNA: TGTGCCAGCAACATCGGACAGGGAGGATCACCCCTCCACTTT; D: TRBD1; J: TRBJ1-6; V: TRBV28; size: -
CDR3: CASPGTHQGTGELFF; DNA: TGTGCCAGCCCCGGGACACACCAGGGCACCGGGGAGCTGTTTTTT; D: -; J: TRBJ2-2; V: TRBV6-1; size: -
CDR3: CAWSKLAGVPGELFF; DNA: TGTGCCTGGAGCAAACTAGCGGGAGTACCCGGGGAGCTGTTTTTT; D: TRBD2; J: TRBJ2-2; V: TRBV30; size: -
CDR3: CASSPLIQGAVGNTIYF; DNA: TGTGCCAGCAGCCCATTGATACAGGGGGCGGTTGGAAACACCATATATTTT; D: TRBD1; J: TRBJ1-3; V: TRBV5-5; size: -
CDR3: CASSLSLAGGEETQYF; DNA: TGTGCCAGCAGTTTATCACTAGCGGGAGGGGAAGAGACCCAGTACTTC; D: TRBD2; J: TRBJ2-5; V: TRBV28; size: -
CDR3: CASSDSARGDNQPQHF; DNA: TGTGCCAGCAGTGACTCAGCCAGAGGCGACAATCAGCCCCAGCATTTT; D: -; J: TRBJ1-5; V: TRBV6-4; size: medium-sized
CDR3: CASSVGGGGGETQYF; DNA: TGTGCCAGCAGCGTAGGGGGCGGAGGGGGCGAGACCCAGTACTTC; D: -; J: TRBJ2-5; V: TRBV9; size: -
CDR3: CASSGGETSNQPQHF; DNA: TGCGCCAGCAGCGGCGGGGAAACGAGCAATCAGCCCCAGCATTTT; D: -; J: TRBJ1-5; V: TRBV5-1; size: -
CDR3: CASSPRGLSSYEQYF; DNA: TGTGCCAGCAGTCCCAGGGGTCTGAGCTCCTACGAGCAGTACTTC; D: -; J: TRBJ2-7; V: TRBV28; size: -
CDR3: CASSQDWAILGSQPQHF; DNA: TGCGCCAGCAGCCAAGATTGGGCTATCCTGGGGAGTCAGCCCCAGCATTTT; D: -; J: TRBJ1-5; V: TRBV4-1; size: -
CDR3: CAIGVEGSYNEQFF; DNA: TGTGCCATCGGGGTAGAGGGCTCCTACAATGAGCAGTTCTTC; D: -; J: TRBJ2-1; V: TRBV10-3; size: few
CDR3: CASSRQGRGANVLTF; DNA: TGTGCCAGCAGCCGACAGGGGAGGGGGGCCAACGTCCTGACTTTC; D: TRBD1; J: TRBJ2-6; V: TRBV7-9; size: -
CDR3: CASSVVPGGDRLTDTQYF; DNA: TGTGCCAGCAGCGTAGTGCCAGGGGGTGATCGTCTCACAGATACGCAGTATTTT; D: TRBD1; J: TRBJ2-3; V: TRBV9; size: -
CDR3: CASSSRVDEQYF; DNA: TGTGCCAGCAGTTCCAGGGTCGACGAGCAGTACTTC; D: -; J: TRBJ2-7; V: TRBV5-4; size: -
CDR3: CASSEQGKYGYTF; DNA: TGTGCCAGCAGTGAACAGGGGAAGTATGGCTACACCTTC; D: -; J: TRBJ1-2; V: TRBV6-1; size: -
CDR3: CASRSSANHGYTF; DNA: TGTGCCAGCAGATCGAGCGCGAACCATGGCTACACCTTC; D: -; J: TRBJ1-2; V: TRBV28; size: -
CDR3: CASSPHPQGGGYTF; DNA: TGTGCCAGCAGTCCACACCCACAGGGCGGCGGCTACACCTTC; D: -; J: TRBJ1-2; V: TRBV7-2; size: -
CDR3: CASSITGVYNEQFF; DNA: TGTGCCAGCAGCATAACAGGGGTCTACAATGAGCAGTTCTTC; D: TRBD1; J: TRBJ2-1; V: TRBV7-8; size: -
CDR3: CSGRYPSGRALGQETQYF; DNA: TGCAGCGGCCGATACCCTAGCGGGAGGGCCCTTGGGCAAGAGACCCAGTACTTC; D: TRBD2; J: TRBJ2-5; V: TRBV29-1; size: -
CDR3: CASSSGQLQETQYF; DNA: TGTGCCAGCAGCTCGGGACAGCTCCAAGAGACCCAGTACTTC; D: TRBD1; J: TRBJ2-5; V: TRBV7-7; size: -
CDR3: CASSIRTGAGTEAFF; DNA: TGTGCCAGCAGTATTAGGACAGGGGCGGGCACTGAAGCTTTCTTT; D: TRBD1; J: TRBJ1-1; V: TRBV2; size: -
CDR3: CARSGDRGTEAFF; DNA: TGTGCCAGAAGCGGGGACAGGGGGACTGAAGCTTTCTTT; D: TRBD1; J: TRBJ1-1; V: TRBV5-3; size: -
CDR3: CASSSQGLNTGELFF; DNA: TGTGCCAGCAGCTCACAGGGGCTTAACACCGGGGAGCTGTTTTTT; D: TRBD1; J: TRBJ2-2; V: TRBV7-7; size: -
CDR3: CASSPPLQGVNTEAFF; DNA: TGTGCCAGTAGTCCCCCGTTGCAGGGTGTGAACACTGAAGCTTTCTTT; D: -; J: TRBJ1-1; V: TRBV19; size: -
CDR3: CAWSGGGTNQETQYF; DNA: TGTGCCTGGAGTGGGGGGGGCACCAACCAAGAGACCCAGTACTTC; D: -; J: TRBJ2-5; V: TRBV30; size: -
CDR3: CASSLGQNYGYTF; DNA: TGTGCCAGCAGTCTGGGGCAGAACTATGGCTACACCTTC; D: -; J: TRBJ1-2; V: TRBV27; size: few
CDR3: CASSPLASAGELFF; DNA: TGTGCCAGCTCGCCCCTAGCATCTGCCGGGGAGCTGTTTTTT; D: -; J: TRBJ2-2; V: TRBV6-1; size: -
CDR3: CASSLAPLAGGPSSYEQYF; DNA: TGTGCCAGCAGCTTAGCCCCACTAGCGGGGGGCCCAAGCTCCTACGAGCAGTACTTC; D: TRBD2; J: TRBJ2-7; V: TRBV7-2; size: -
CDR3: CAISEGNRGVGGETQYF; DNA: TGTGCCATCAGTGAGGGGAATCGGGGAGTGGGAGGGGAGACCCAGTACTTC; D: TRBD2; J: TRBJ2-5; V: TRBV10-3; size: -
CDR3: CASSPDRGYEQYF; DNA: TGTGCCAGCAGCCCGGACAGGGGCTACGAGCAGTACTTC; D: TRBD1; J: TRBJ2-7; V: TRBV11-2; size: -
CDR3: CASKTGADRGQYF; DNA: TGTGCCAGCAAAACAGGAGCTGACCGAGGGCAGTATTTT; D: -; J: TRBJ2-3; V: TRBV6-5; size: -
CDR3: CASSQVTSYNEQFF; DNA: TGCGCCAGCAGCCAAGTGACTAGCTACAATGAGCAGTTCTTC; D: -; J: TRBJ2-1; V: TRBV4-1; size: -
CDR3: CASGWGLAYEQYF; DNA: TGTGCCAGCGGATGGGGACTAGCATACGAGCAGTACTTC; D: TRBD2; J: TRBJ2-7; V: TRBV7-2; size: -
CDR3: CAISDQGGDEQFF; DNA: TGTGCCATCAGTGATCAGGGGGGAGATGAGCAGTTCTTC; D: -; J: TRBJ2-1; V: TRBV10-3; size: -
CDR3: CASSRDHAADTQYF; DNA: TGTGCCAGCAGTCGTGATCACGCGGCAGATACGCAGTATTTT; D: -; J: TRBJ2-3; V: TRBV6-4; size: -
CDR3: CAIRGAGHRNTEAFF; DNA: TGTGCCATCCGCGGGGCAGGGCATAGGAACACTGAAGCTTTCTTT; D: -; J: TRBJ1-1; V: TRBV10-3; size: -
CDR3: CASSSRGSSYNEQFF; DNA: TGTGCCAGCAGCTCGCGGGGGAGCTCCTACAATGAGCAGTTCTTC; D: TRBD2; J: TRBJ2-1; V: TRBV7-9; size: -
CDR3: CAWRWRGTETQYF; DNA: TGTGCCTGGAGATGGCGGGGGACGGAGACCCAGTACTTC; D: TRBD2; J: TRBJ2-5; V: TRBV30; size: -
CDR3: CASSRTSGSTGELFF; DNA: TGTGCCAGCAGTCGGACTAGCGGGAGCACCGGGGAGCTGTTTTTT; D: TRBD2; J: TRBJ2-2; V: TRBV2; size: -
CDR3: CASRKSGSYEQFF; DNA: TGTGCCAGCCGCAAGAGCGGGTCCTATGAGCAGTTCTTC; D: -; J: TRBJ2-1; V: TRBV9; size: -
CDR3: CASSLVGANEKLFF; DNA: TGTGCCAGCAGCTTAGTAGGAGCTAATGAAAAACTGTTTTTT; D: -; J: TRBJ1-4; V: TRBV7-9; size: -
CDR3: CASSHITGYTF; DNA: TGTGCCAGCAGTCACATCACTGGCTACACCTTC; D: -; J: TRBJ1-2; V: TRBV28; size: once
CDR3: CASSPQGATNTGELFF; DNA: TGTGCCAGCTCACCACAGGGGGCGACGAACACCGGGGAGCTGTTTTTT; D: TRBD1; J: TRBJ2-2; V: TRBV18; size: -
CDR3: CASRSGGTTDTQYF; DNA: TGTGCCAGCAGGAGCGGGGGGACCACAGATACGCAGTATTTT; D: TRBD2; J: TRBJ2-3; V: TRBV6-1; size: -
CDR3: CASSLVGTGFGNTIYF; DNA: TGTGCCAGCAGCTTAGTTGGGACAGGATTTGGAAACACCATATATTTT; D: TRBD1; J: TRBJ1-3; V: TRBV7-8; size: -
CDR3: CASSLRLSSYEQYF; DNA: TGCGCCAGCAGCTTACGACTGTCCTCCTACGAGCAGTACTTC; D: -; J: TRBJ2-7; V: TRBV5-1; size: few
CDR3: CASGVDGNEAFF; DNA: TGTGCCAGCGGAGTCGACGGAAATGAAGCTTTCTTT; D: -; J: TRBJ1-1; V: TRBV5-4; size: -
CDR3: CASKMLVTGSTDTQYF; DNA: TGTGCCAGCAAAATGTTGGTCACAGGGAGCACAGATACGCAGTATTTT; D: -; J: TRBJ2-3; V: TRBV7-2; size: -
CDR3: CASSSGGRGGVYEQYF; DNA: TGTGCCAGCAGCTCCGGGGGGCGCGGGGGGGTCTACGAGCAGTACTTC; D: TRBD2; J: TRBJ2-7; V: TRBV11-2; size: -
CDR3: CASSGRGGALSDTQYF; DNA: TGTGCCAGCAGCGGGCGGGGCGGAGCCCTTTCGGATACGCAGTATTTT; D: -; J: TRBJ2-3; V: TRBV9; size: -
CDR3: CATSRENRRNTEAFF; DNA: TGTGCCACCAGCAGAGAGAACAGGCGGAACACTGAAGCTTTCTTT; D: -; J: TRBJ1-1; V: TRBV15; size: -
CDR3: CASRDGTSGVSGELFF; DNA: TGTGCCAGCAGGGACGGGACTAGCGGGGTCTCCGGGGAGCTGTTTTTT; D: TRBD2; J: TRBJ2-2; V: TRBV2; size: -
CDR3: CASSLVGGNTDTQYF; DNA: TGCGCCAGCAGCTTGGTCGGCGGAAACACAGATACGCAGTATTTT; D: -; J: TRBJ2-3; V: TRBV5-1; size: -
CDR3: CASSPVGGGDHHEQFF; DNA: TGCGCCAGCAGCCCAGTTGGCGGGGGGGATCATCATGAGCAGTTCTTC; D: TRBD2; J: TRBJ2-1; V: TRBV4-1; size: once
CDR3: CASSDRTYDLAKNIQYF; DNA: TGTGCCAGCAGTGACCGGACATACGATTTAGCCAAAAACATTCAGTACTTC; D: -; J: TRBJ2-4; V: TRBV2; size: -
CDR3: CASRRDSHTEAFF; DNA: TGCGCCAGCAGGAGGGACTCCCACACTGAAGCTTTCTTT; D: -; J: TRBJ1-1; V: TRBV10-1; size: -
CDR3: CASSATGQGLADTQYF; DNA: TGCGCCAGCAGCGCAACCGGACAGGGCCTCGCAGATACGCAGTATTTT; D: TRBD1; J: TRBJ2-3; V: TRBV5-1; size: -
CDR3: CASSTPFSADTQYF; DNA: TGTGCCAGCAGCACCCCGTTTTCGGCAGATACGCAGTATTTT; D: -; J: TRBJ2-3; V: TRBV6-1; size: few
CDR3: CASSQGLNRDYGYTF; DNA: TGCGCCAGCAGCCAAGGACTAAACCGGGACTATGGCTACACCTTC; D: -; J: TRBJ1-2; V: TRBV4-1; size: -